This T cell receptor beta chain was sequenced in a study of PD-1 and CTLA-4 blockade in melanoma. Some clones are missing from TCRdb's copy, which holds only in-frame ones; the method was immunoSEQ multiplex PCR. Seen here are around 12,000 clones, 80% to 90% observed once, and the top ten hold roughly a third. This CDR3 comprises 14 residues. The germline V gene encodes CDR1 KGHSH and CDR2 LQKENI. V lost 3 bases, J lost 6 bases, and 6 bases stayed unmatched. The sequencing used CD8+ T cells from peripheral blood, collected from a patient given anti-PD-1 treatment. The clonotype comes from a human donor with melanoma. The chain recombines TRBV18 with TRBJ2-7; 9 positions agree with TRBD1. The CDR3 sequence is CASSPPGTGFEQYF. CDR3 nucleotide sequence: TGTGCCAGCTCACCCCCCGGGACAGGGTTCGAGCAGTACTTC.